This T cell receptor (beta chain) is from a study of blood T cell repertoires in COVID-19 (dated by TCRdb to the early 2020s). Broadly, across the study: The collaborator samples originated in the United States, Italy and Spain and spanned the acute and convalescent phases of COVID-19. Where available, HLA class I and class II types were taken from metadata supplied by the sample provider and were not determined by assay-based typing. The prospective study material was composed of cDNA or gDNA derived from T cells, B-cell-depleted T cells, or PBMCs. A freely available public database, intended as a resource for researchers studying the immune response to SARS-CoV-2, is where the repertoires were released. The sample metadata nearly always contained a de-identified subject ID, COVID-19 status, age in years and sex. Subjects who had been exposed to COVID-19, were actively infected with it, or had recovered from it provided the deeply sampled blood TCRbeta repertoires that made up the dataset. Samples were obtained from the ongoing ImmuneRACE study (first 160 participants) and from 1,254 subjects provided by 6 global collaborators. Points the paper makes about the study in general: Clinical and demographic metadata were provided uncurated, with the amount varying by source and participant.

A note on this clone: Its cognate antigen has yet to be identified. It has no much larger one-base neighbor in the sample; base qualities were not kept.

TCRbeta CDR3 regions were amplified from genomic DNA using the immunoSEQ Assay, a bias-controlled multiplex PCR. On the study's bioinformatics: Nucleated cell counts per sample were estimated from amplification of reference gene primers within the assay. To quantify the absolute abundance of each unique TCRbeta CDR3 rearrangement, sequence reads were collapsed and filtered. For each sample, productive Simpson clonality was calculated as the square root of Simpson's diversity index across productive rearrangements. The table comes from immuneACCESS by way of TCRdb, which keeps in-frame sequences with V and J called. Part of the clones is missing from these tables; in studies checked, under half for an unresolved V gene and the rest for unknown reasons. V, J and clone size are taken as reported in that table, and D and trimming were inferred from the DNA itself. Counted in this sample were hundreds of thousands of clones; 85% of them appeared once. The ten largest clones capture around 2% of the sample.

Enrolling through a virtual design, the prospective study's participants ranged in age from about 18 to 89 years and lived across some 23 United States geographic areas. In the prospective study, cohorts were assigned on the basis of participant-reported clinical history obtained from a screening survey and a study questionnaire. Exposed participants had been in contact with someone with a PCR-confirmed or clinician-diagnosed COVID-19 case within 2 weeks of study entry. Mobile phlebotomists in the prospective study collected whole blood, serum and a nasopharyngeal or oropharyngeal swab from every participant. Prospective study participants could optionally give additional blood draws and questionnaires over an approximately two-month period. Blood samples from the prospective study were shipped frozen or at room temperature prior to DNA extraction. CDR3 length: 14 amino acids, cysteine to phenylalanine. Of all the DNA, just the CDR3 is kept, 42 bases in frame from base 1. V is shortened by 4 bases, J by 8 bases, and the region joining them spans 15 bases. CDR1 SNHLY and CDR2 FYNNEI were looked up in the germline V gene.

The rearranged segments are TRBV2 and TRBJ1-5; D gene: possibly TRBD1, on 5 matching bases. Sequenced material: PBMCs or T cells enriched from blood (not recorded which). The TCR originated in a woman in her twenties or thirties who had been exposed to COVID-19. The sequenced DNA: TGTGCCAGCAGTGTAGATCAAAAAGGGGAGCCCCAGCATTTT. The resulting protein is CASSVDQKGEPQHF.